The 2 T cell receptor beta chains presented below share a single source sample, sequenced in a study of yellow fever vaccine responses in identical twins. TCRdb reprocessed the RT-PCR reads via MiXCR and lists one record per CDR3 protein. This sample has 30,000 to 40,000 distinct CDR3 sequences, with more than 50% found just once. The source material was T cells from blood (PBMCs), unsorted or a sorted subset (not recorded which), sampled before or after yellow fever vaccination (not recorded which). The receptors come from a woman between 18 and 30 years old who received the yellow fever vaccine.

The V gene is TRBV20-1, the J gene TRBJ2-3; 8 bases are shared with TRBD2. Germline V gives CDR1 DFQATT, CDR2 SNEGSKA (reference sequence). V gave up 6 bases and J gave up 9 bases; unmatched junction bases: 14. The CDR3 contains 14 residues. CDR3 DNA: TGCAGTGCCCCTCTAGCGGGTGCGGGAGAAACGCAGTATTTT. Its protein product is CSAPLAGAGETQYF.

This chain links TRBV7-6 with TRBJ2-5; TRBD1 matches 7 bases. Germline loops: CDR1 SGHVS, CDR2 FNYEAQ. With V trimmed by 3 bases and J by 1 base, 5 bases remained unmatched. The CDR3 is made up of 15 amino acids. This CDR3 is CASSLNRGGQETQYF. For the CDR3, the DNA is TGTGCCAGCAGCTTGAACAGGGGTGGCCAAGAGACCCAGTACTTC.